Following are 15 T cell receptor beta chains from one sample sequenced in a study of breast tumors, draining lymph nodes, adjacent tissues. Each CDR3 protein is one row after TCRdb ran MiXCR on the multiplex PCR reads. The sample records under 80,000 distinct CDR3 sequences, around two fifths being singletons. Sample: breast tumor tissue. All receptors come from a female donor with breast cancer. Some clones in this sample may be carry-over from other donors' samples.

The rearrangement uses TRBV5-5 and TRBJ2-3, with TRBD1 identical over 12 bases. V gave up 5 bases and J gave up 4 bases; unmatched junction bases: 2. The CDR3 runs 14 residues. Germline lookup yields CDR1 SGHKS and CDR2 YYEKEE (reference sequence). This CDR3 reads CASSWDRGPDTQYF. CDR3 coding DNA: TGTGCCAGCAGTTGGGACAGGGGGCCAGATACGCAGTATTTT.

This rearrangement joins TRBV6-1 to TRBJ1-5; TRBD1 aligns across 10 bases. Trimming cost V 8 bases and J 10 bases; bases outside gene matches: 17. Looked up from germline, CDR1 is MNHNS and CDR2 is SASEGT. The CDR3 totals 16 residues. CDR3 sequence reads: CASSASGTGVSFPQHF. The CDR3 nucleotides read TGTGCCAGCTCCGCAAGCGGGACAGGGGTAAGTTTTCCCCAGCATTTT.

For this clonotype: This may be a read error: a much more frequent sequence differs by one nucleotide. The genes are TRBV3-1 and TRBJ2-7; D uncertain. CDR3 length equals 13 residues. The germline V gene encodes CDR1 LGHDT and CDR2 YNNKEL (reference sequence). CDR3 coding DNA: TGTGCCAGCAGCCAATCAGGCTCCTACGAGCGGTACTTC. It yields the protein CASSQSGSYERYF.

The V and J genes are TRBV5-6 and TRBJ1-6, with a weak D call TRBD1 (5 bases). CDR1 is SGHDT and CDR2 is YYEEEE in the germline V gene. V shed 1 base and J shed 7 bases, with 27 bases lying between them. The CDR3 is 20 residues long. CDR3 coding DNA: TGTGCCAGCAGCTTGTCGGGTTCACTAGCGGGGGGTGTCCGGAATTCACCCCTCCACTTT. It translates to CASSLSGSLAGGVRNSPLHF.

This clonotype was detected many times. The CDR3 here is CASSQEGSREQYF. CDR3 coding DNA: TGTGCCAGCAGCCAAGAGGGGTCCCGCGAGCAGTACTTC. V and J are TRBV3-1 and TRBJ2-7; D remains unclear. The CDR3 covers 13 residues. The V gene lost 0 bases and the J gene lost 6 bases, with 9 bases spanning the gap. Looked up from germline, CDR1 is LGHDT and CDR2 is YNNKEL (reference sequence).

The chain couples TRBV7-2 to TRBJ2-7; D possibly corresponds to TRBD2 (7 bases). Germline V gene lookup returns CDR1 SGHTA and CDR2 FQGNSA. The CDR3 runs 15 residues. The V end lost 2 bases, the J end lost 6 bases, and 17 bases lay between the germline ends. The CDR3 coding sequence is TGTGCCAGCAGCTTAATGGGTGCGGGGGCATCCGAGCAGTACTTC. Amino acid sequence: CASSLMGAGASEQYF.

This rearrangement joins TRBV7-2 to TRBJ1-2, with D possibly matching TRBD1 (6 bases). The V and J ends lost 2 bases and 7 bases respectively, with 14 bases between them. Germline CDR1 reads SGHTA; CDR2 reads FQGNSA. The CDR3 is 14 amino acids. The CDR3, as DNA: TGTGCCAGCAGCTTACTAGGGACACCGGGTGGCTACACCTTC. This gives the protein CASSLLGTPGGYTF.

The genes are TRBV20-1 and TRBJ2-5, with D possibly TRBD1 on 6 matching bases. The CDR3 contains 14 residues. Germline CDR1 is DFQATT and CDR2 is SNEGSKA (reference sequence). V lost 2 bases and J lost 1, with 11 bases in between. CDR3 sequence (DNA): TGCAGTGCTAGATTGGGGGCGATCCAAGAGACCCAGTACTTC. Protein product: CSARLGAIQETQYF.

This clonotype has at least ten counts. This sequence joins TRBV9 and TRBJ2-7; D may be TRBD1 or TRBD2 (5 bases each). Per germline, CDR1 SGDLS and CDR2 YYNGEE. V was shortened by 4 bases and J by 3 bases, with 20 bases between the two germline ends. CDR3 size: 16 residues. The CDR3 DNA reads TGTGCCAGCAGCCCCCAGGGAAGAGGGGTAGGCTACGAGCAGTACTTC. It yields the protein CASSPQGRGVGYEQYF.

Points on this clonotype: Because it lacks the conserved phenylalanine or tryptophan at the end, this CDR3 is likely a read error. The chain combines TRBV19 with TRBJ1-2; D not certain. V lost 0 bases and J 4 bases, leaving 27 bases between the germline ends. The CDR3 spans 20 residues. The germline gives CDR1 LNHDA, CDR2 SQIVND (reference sequence). The CDR3 reads CASSIDAASAGNEQFYGYTL. Written as DNA, the CDR3 is TGTGCCAGTAGTATAGATGCGGCTAGCGCCGGCAATGAGCAGTTCTATGGCTACACCCTC.

This clonotype was detected many times. The chain is built from TRBV12-3 or TRBV12-4 and TRBJ2-6; D gene unclear. The CDR3 runs 14 residues. Trimming took 3 bases from V and 1 from J, leaving 4 bases between them. CDR3 sequence (DNA): TGTGCCAGCAGTTTTGGGTCTGGGGCCAACGTCCTGACTTTC. Its translation: CASSFGSGANVLTF.

The V and J genes are TRBV24-1 and TRBJ2-7; TRBD2 matches at 8 bases. The V gene's germline CDR1 is KGHDR and CDR2 SFDVKD. The V gene end was trimmed by 9 bases and the J gene end by 6 bases; junction bases not matched to a gene: 30. The CDR3 loop spans 20 amino acids. CDR3 DNA: TGTGCCACCCCGTCGCGCAGTGCTATCCGGGGGGGACATTCCCCACCCGAGCAGTACTTC. This sequence encodes CATPSRSAIRGGHSPPEQYF.

The chain combines TRBV7-9 with TRBJ1-4, with 9 bases lining up with TRBD1. CDR1 is SEHNR and CDR2 is FQNEAQ in the germline V gene (reference sequence). The CDR3 is made up of 19 amino acids. Trimming cost V 4 bases and J 6 bases; bases outside gene matches: 18. In DNA, the CDR3 is TGTGCCAGCAGCTCCTCCGGGACAGGGAAGCATCCGCCTCATGAAAAACTGTTTTTT. Protein sequence: CASSSSGTGKHPPHEKLFF.

This clonotype was recorded many times. J is TRBJ1-2 and V is TRBV2; D gene ambiguous. Germline V gene lookup returns CDR1 SNHLY and CDR2 FYNNEI. CDR3 size: 13 residues. V was pared by 8 bases and J by 4 bases, with 14 bases between. CDR3 bases: TGTGCCAGCTCGACGGGAGGTGGCTATGGCTACACCTTC. Protein product: CASSTGGGYGYTF.

This chain links TRBV15 with TRBJ2-3; 11 bases agree with TRBD2. This CDR3 is built from 18 residues. The V gene end was trimmed by 0 bases and the J gene end by 2 bases; junction bases not matched to a gene: 7. Germline V gene data show CDR1 as LNHNV and CDR2 as YYDKDF (reference sequence). CDR3: CATSRDPSGGQYTDTQYF. DNA for the CDR3: TGTGCCACCAGCAGAGATCCTAGCGGGGGGCAGTACACAGATACGCAGTATTTT.